The 5 T cell receptor beta chains below were found in one sample sequenced in a study of cytomegalovirus exposure and HLA in healthy donors (dated by TCRdb to about 2017). Receptors were amplified or captured by the immunoSEQ multiplex PCR assay. For the multiplex PCR, a mixture combining 60 forward primers for TCR Vbeta segments and 13 reverse primers for TCR Jbeta segments was used. Entries here come from immuneACCESS through TCRdb and include only in-frame sequences with V and J called. Some clones fail to appear in such tables; in the studies checked, an unresolved V gene covers under half of the shortfall, and the cause of the remainder is unknown. Within this sample are just over 150,000 clones, with about 79% of them counted one time only. The top ten hold 0.85% to 1% of the sample. Sequencing input: PBMCs. These receptors were obtained from a woman between 50 and 59 years old in good health and CMV-seropositive.

This chain links TRBV7-8 with TRBJ2-5, with TRBD1 matching over 7 bases. The CDR3 loop spans 12 amino acids. Germline V gene lookup returns CDR1 SGHVS and CDR2 FQNEAQ. The CDR3 loop reads CAGQDYQETQYF. In DNA form, the CDR3 reads TGTGCAGGACAGGACTACCAAGAGACCCAGTACTTC.

This rearrangement joins TRBV6-6 to TRBJ2-3; 7 bases agree with TRBD2. From germline, CDR1 is MNHNY and CDR2 SVGAGI (reference sequence). The CDR3 is 11 residues long. The junction had 2 bases not matched to a gene; V was cut back by 8 bases and J by 6 bases. The CDR3 nucleotides read TGTGCCAGCTTGGGAGGGGATACGCAGTATTTT. Translated: CASLGGDTQYF.

J is TRBJ2-2 and V is TRBV28; 7 bases line up with TRBD1. V was clipped by 5 bases and J by 5 bases; unmatched bases: 11. This CDR3 has 16 residues. Germline values: CDR1 MDHEN, CDR2 SYDVKM. For the CDR3, the DNA is TGTGCCAGCAGTCCCCCGGACAGGACAAAGACCGGGGAGCTGTTTTTT. Its protein product is CASSPPDRTKTGELFF. The full variable domain, with the rest looked up from reference TRBV28 and TRBJ2-2, is DVKVTQSSRYLVKRTGEKVFLECVQDMDHENMFWYRQDPGLGLRLIYFSYDVKMKEKGDIPEGYSVSREKKERFSLILESASTNQTSMYLCASSPPDRTKTGELFFGEGSRLTVL.

The CDR3 protein is CASSFRAPREDTQYF. The CDR3 nucleotides are TGTGCCAGCAGTTTTCGGGCCCCACGGGAAGATACGCAGTATTTT. The J gene is TRBJ2-3, the V gene TRBV28; a possible D gene is TRBD2 (5 bases). Germline CDR1 is MDHEN and CDR2 is SYDVKM. Trimming removed 3 bases at V and 5 bases at J, with 15 bases between. The CDR3 spans 15 residues.

This clone was detected a few times. The DNA for the CDR3 is TGTGCCAGCAGTCCCAGCCGACTAGCGGGGGGAAGCACAGATACGCAGTATTTT. This sequence encodes CASSPSRLAGGSTDTQYF. The rearrangement uses TRBV2 and TRBJ2-3; 13 nucleotides agree with TRBD2. J was trimmed by 0 bases and V by 5 bases; bases with no gene match: 8. This CDR3 spans 18 amino acids. Germline loops: CDR1 SNHLY, CDR2 FYNNEI.